A selection of T cell receptor beta chains follows, all from one sample in a study of CD8+CD57+ T cells in acquired aplastic anemia. Via MiXCR, TCRdb re-called the reads, giving one row per CDR3 protein. The table lists fewer than 250,000 distinct CDR3 sequences, roughly 53% of them singletons, with less than 20% in the top ten. The sample was sorted CD4+, CD8+, or CD8+CD57+ T cells (not recorded which) from PBMCs. The receptors were sampled from a human donor with aplastic anemia. Each CDR3 is given with its conserved first and last residue.

v_call,j_call,cdr3_aa
TRBV2,TRBJ1-1,CASREQTNTEAFF
TRBV7-9,TRBJ1-5,CASSFPPRQGSNQPQHF
TRBV5-6,TRBJ1-4,CASSLSPDGGRGKLFF
TRBV2,TRBJ1-2,CASSRTGGAFLSGGYTF
TRBV20-1,TRBJ1-1,CSATVRASGTEAFF
TRBV11-2,TRBJ2-1,CASSSPDNEQFF
TRBV5-1,TRBJ1-2,CASSLNEGTGKGYTF
TRBV2,TRBJ2-1,CASSEAGVIYNEQFF
TRBV19,TRBJ1-2,CASSSSGTGNYGYTF
TRBV7-2,TRBJ1-6,CASRARSYNSPLHF
TRBV19,TRBJ2-1,CASSIGDGSYNEQFF
TRBV5-1,TRBJ2-1,CASSLEGQGSHNEQFF
TRBV20-1,TRBJ2-3,CSAIRTDTQYF
TRBV19,TRBJ1-5,CASRETGFNQPQHF
TRBV5-5,TRBJ1-4,CASSLGTAEGEKLFF
TRBV7-2,TRBJ2-5,CASSPRGLAGKETQYF
TRBV6-5,TRBJ2-1,CASSSRTSGGARNEQFF
TRBV20-1,TRBJ1-4,CSARTQGAANEKLFF
TRBV2,TRBJ1-4,CASRPSGTANEKLFF
TRBV19,TRBJ2-7,CASSQQGSAEQYF
TRBV5-1,TRBJ2-1,CASSLAGPTYNEQFF
TRBV3-1,TRBJ1-3,CASSLPAVGGNTIYF
TRBV7-9,TRBJ1-1,CASSLEGKNTEAFF
TRBV20-1,TRBJ2-1,CSLASGDLYNEQFF
TRBV10-3,TRBJ2-2,CAISGAGRNTGELFF